This T cell receptor (beta chain) was sequenced during a study of human T cells and chemical hapten exposure. Study in general: A 2 cm by 2 cm inner upper arm patch received 2% DPC for sensitization.

Described time point: pre-sensitization, week 0. The treatment denotes: therapeutic diphenylcyclopropenone sensitization with weekly scalp DPC. TCRdb re-analysed the RACE reads in MiXCR, keeping a single row per CDR3 protein. The sample shows 250,000 or so distinct CDR3 sequences, 7.7% of them seen only once. There are 18 residues in the CDR3. Germline CDR1 is DFQATT and CDR2 is SNEGSKA (reference sequence). V was trimmed by 0 bases and J by 0 bases, leaving 15 bases between them. This clonotype occurred a few times. The chain couples TRBV20-1 to TRBJ1-6; D may be TRBD1 (5 bases). The starting material was whole blood, obtained in connection with sensitization to the hapten diphenylcyclopropenone (DPC). The clonotype originates from a man in his late teens or twenties with alopecia areata. Some clones in this sample may be carry-over from other donors' samples. As DNA, the CDR3 is TGCAGTGCTAGAGATGTCAAGGGGTCCAGCTCCTATAATTCACCCCTCCACTTT. Its protein is CSARDVKGSSSYNSPLHF.